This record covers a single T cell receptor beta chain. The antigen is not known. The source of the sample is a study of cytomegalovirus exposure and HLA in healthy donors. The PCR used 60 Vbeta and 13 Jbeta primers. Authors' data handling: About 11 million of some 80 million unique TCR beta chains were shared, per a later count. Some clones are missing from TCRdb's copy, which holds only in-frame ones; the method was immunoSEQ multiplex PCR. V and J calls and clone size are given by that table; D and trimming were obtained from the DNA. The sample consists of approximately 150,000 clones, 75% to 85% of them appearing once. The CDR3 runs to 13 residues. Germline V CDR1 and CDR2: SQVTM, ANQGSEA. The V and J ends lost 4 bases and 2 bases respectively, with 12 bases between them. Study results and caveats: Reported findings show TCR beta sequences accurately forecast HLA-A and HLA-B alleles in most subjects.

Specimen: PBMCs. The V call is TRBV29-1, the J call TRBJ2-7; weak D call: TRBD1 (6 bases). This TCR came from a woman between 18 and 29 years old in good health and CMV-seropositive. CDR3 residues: CSVGWDITYEQYF. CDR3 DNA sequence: TGCAGCGTTGGTTGGGACATTACCTACGAGCAGTACTTC.